These 32 T cell receptor beta chains came from one sample sequenced in a study of cytomegalovirus exposure and HLA in healthy donors. PCR amplification relied on 60 Vbeta primers (plus 13 Jbeta primers). TCRdb keeps only in-frame clones here, not all; method: immunoSEQ multiplex PCR. The table records approximately 180,000 clones, more than 60% of them present only once. Sequenced material: PBMCs. The source of these receptors is a woman between 55 and 75 years old in good health and CMV-seropositive.

This clone was detected only once. The V call is TRBV27, the J call TRBJ2-7, with a weak D call TRBD2 (5 bases). Germline-derived CDR1 and CDR2 are MNHEY and SMNVEV (reference sequence). This CDR3 spans 13 amino acids. V lost 4 bases, J lost 3 bases, and 10 bases lay in between. Here the CDR3 reads CASSSLSGYEQYF. Here the CDR3 DNA reads TGTGCCAGCAGTTCCCTGAGCGGCTACGAGCAGTACTTC.

This clone was seen just once. This chain links TRBV7-3 with TRBJ2-5, with D perhaps matching TRBD2 (7 bases). CDR1 is SGHTA, CDR2 FQGTGA, per germline. V was shortened by 3 bases and J by 5 bases, with 16 bases between the two germline ends. This CDR3 is built from 15 residues. The CDR3 sequence is CASSFDGGLGETQYF. In DNA, the CDR3 is TGTGCCAGCAGCTTTGACGGGGGGCTGGGGGAGACCCAGTACTTC.

This clone was counted a single time. V usage is TRBV5-4 and J usage is TRBJ2-3; tentative D call: TRBD1 (6 bases). This CDR3 spans 16 amino acids. With 4 bases removed from V and 1 base from J, the gap between germline ends came to 16 bases. Germline loops: CDR1 SGHNT, CDR2 YYREEE (reference sequence). CDR3 bases: TGTGCCAGCAGCACCGGACAGCAATCGGGCACAGATACGCAGTATTTT. Translating gives CASSTGQQSGTDTQYF.

The chain joins TRBV27 to TRBJ1-4; 8 nucleotides agree with TRBD1. Losses at the gene ends were 6 bases for V and 8 bases for J; bases not matched to a gene: 8. Germline values: CDR1 MNHEY, CDR2 SMNVEV (reference sequence). The CDR3 has 14 amino acids. As DNA, the CDR3 is TGTGCCAGCAGAACCGGGACAGGTGTCGAAAAACTGTTTTTT. It is translated as CASRTGTGVEKLFF.

The genes are TRBV7-8 and TRBJ1-5, with a weak D call TRBD1 (6 bases). Trimming shortened V by 6 bases and J by 4 bases, and 10 bases separated the two germline ends. The germline V gene has CDR1 SGHVS and CDR2 FQNEAQ. The CDR3 sequence is 13 residues long. CDR3 residues: CASSRTENQPQHF. The DNA for the CDR3 is TGTGCCAGCAGTAGGACAGAGAATCAGCCCCAGCATTTT.

The rearrangement links TRBV5-6 to TRBJ1-2; D remains ambiguous. Trimming cost V 4 bases and J 3 bases, with 7 bases left between them. The CDR3 loop spans 12 amino acids. CDR1 and CDR2 (germline): SGHDT, YYEEEE. In nucleotides, the CDR3 is TGTGCCAGCAGCCAAACAGACTATGGCTACACCTTC. The encoded protein is CASSQTDYGYTF. The complete variable domain, with remaining parts taken from reference TRBV5-6 and TRBJ1-2, reads DAGVTQSPTHLIKTRGQQVTLRCSPKSGHDTVSWYQQALGQGPQFIFQYYEEEERQRGNFPDRFSGHQFPNYSSELNVNALLLGDSALYLCASSQTDYGYTFGSGTRLTVV.

V gene TRBV19 combines with J gene TRBJ2-5; 10 bases map to TRBD1. There are 16 residues in the CDR3. In germline, CDR1 is LNHDA, CDR2 SQIVND (reference sequence). V gave up 7 bases and J gave up 2 bases; unmatched junction bases: 10. As DNA, the CDR3 is TGTGCCAGTACTAAAGGGACAGGGGCCCCTCAAGAGACCCAGTACTTC. Translating it yields CASTKGTGAPQETQYF.

The rearrangement joins TRBV30 to TRBJ1-2; maybe TRBD1 (5 bases). Trimming cost V 2 bases and J 4 bases, with 14 bases left between them. The CDR3 contains 14 residues. Germline V gene lookup returns CDR1 GTSNPN and CDR2 SVGIG (reference sequence). CDR3 nucleotide sequence: TGTGCCTGGAGTTATCAGGGTCGGAGCTATGGCTACACCTTC. Translating gives CAWSYQGRSYGYTF.

The chain combines TRBV7-2 with TRBJ2-1; TRBD2 matches 7 bases. After removal of 7 bases from V and 9 bases from J, the junction contained 15 bases not matched to a gene. In germline, CDR1 is SGHTA, CDR2 FQGNSA. This CDR3 region has 15 residues. CDR3 nucleotide sequence: TGTGCCAGCACTCGCGCGGGAGCGACAAATATTGAGCAGTTCTTC. Protein sequence: CASTRAGATNIEQFF.

The chain carries TRBV29-1 and TRBJ1-2, with 8 bases identical to TRBD1. CDR1 SQVTM and CDR2 ANQGSEA come from the germline V gene. Trimming cost V 7 bases and J 7 bases; bases outside gene matches: 5. This CDR3 contains 11 residues. The CDR3 sequence is CSAQGARGYTF. The CDR3 nucleotides read TGCAGCGCTCAGGGGGCGCGTGGCTACACCTTC.

The chain uses TRBV7-8 and TRBJ1-2, with 11 bases lining up with TRBD1. CDR1 is SGHVS and CDR2 is FQNEAQ in the germline V gene. The CDR3 runs 15 residues. V trimming: 11 bases; J trimming: 3 bases; junction bases outside the gene matches: 11. CDR3 amino acids: CALRRDRGNDYGYTF. CDR3 coding DNA: TGTGCCCTACGCCGGGACAGGGGGAATGACTATGGCTACACCTTC.

The chain employs TRBV21-1 and TRBJ2-5; the DNA was not used to check the table's D call, TRBD2. TRBV21-1 is a recognized pseudogene. CDR3 size: 15 residues. The CDR3 DNA reads as TGTGCCAGCGGACCCGGGACTAGCGGGCAAGAGACCCAGTACTTC. It encodes CASGPGTSGQETQYF.

The J gene is TRBJ2-6, the V gene TRBV28; D is undetermined. Per the germline V gene, CDR1 is MDHEN and CDR2 is SYDVKM. The CDR3 is 15 residues long. V dropped 5 bases and J dropped 4 bases, with 12 bases sitting between them. This CDR3 is CASSLPGTGANVLTF. Written as DNA, the CDR3 is TGTGCCAGCAGTCTCCCAGGTACCGGGGCCAACGTCCTGACTTTC.

The chain combines TRBV5-5 with TRBJ2-3; a possible D gene is TRBD2 (5 bases). The CDR3 runs to 13 residues. The V gene's germline CDR1 is SGHKS and CDR2 YYEKEE (reference sequence). V was pared by 6 bases and J by 5 bases, with 13 bases between. The CDR3 DNA sequence: TGTGCCAGCAAAACTAGGTCACAAGATACGCAGTATTTT. It is translated as CASKTRSQDTQYF.

The chain employs TRBV9 and TRBJ2-2, with a weak D call TRBD2 (7 bases). The CDR3 totals 16 residues. With 3 bases removed from V and 1 base from J, the gap between germline ends came to 13 bases. Looked up from germline, CDR1 is SGDLS and CDR2 is YYNGEE. The CDR3 DNA is TGTGCCAGCAGCGCTCGAGGGGGGGGGAACACCGGGGAGCTGTTTTTT. The encoded protein is CASSARGGGNTGELFF.

The chain links TRBV7-9 to TRBJ2-1, with TRBD1 matching 9 bases. Germline V CDR1 and CDR2: SEHNR, FQNEAQ (reference sequence). The CDR3 sequence is 16 residues long. The ends lost 5 bases at V and 2 bases at J; junction bases unmatched: 7. CDR3 in amino acids: CASSPGTGTPYNEQFF. CDR3 DNA sequence: TGTGCCAGCAGCCCGGGGACAGGGACCCCCTACAATGAGCAGTTCTTC.

The chain joins TRBV7-9 to TRBJ2-1; 8 nucleotides align to TRBD2. This CDR3 comprises 17 residues. V was pared by 1 base and J by 6 bases, with 11 bases of the junction left unmatched. Germline lookup yields CDR1 SEHNR and CDR2 FQNEAQ (reference sequence). CDR3 amino acids: CASSLDRGGGLVNEQFF. For the CDR3, the DNA is TGTGCCAGCAGCTTAGATCGGGGCGGGGGGCTTGTCAATGAGCAGTTCTTC.

The rearrangement uses TRBV30 and TRBJ2-7; TRBD2 might be the D (6 bases). Deletions cut 6 bases from V and 0 bases from J, with 15 bases between. The length of the CDR3 is 14 residues. Per the germline V gene, CDR1 is GTSNPN and CDR2 is SVGIG (reference sequence). DNA for the CDR3: TGTGCCTGTCACCCGGACGGGAGCTCCTACGAGCAGTACTTC. Protein sequence: CACHPDGSSYEQYF.

The V gene is TRBV6-1, the J gene TRBJ2-3; D uncertain. Germline V CDR1 and CDR2: MNHNS, SASEGT. V gave up 1 base and J gave up 4 bases, with 9 bases separating them. The CDR3 consists of 14 residues. The CDR3 loop reads CASSEVGTADTQYF. DNA of the CDR3: TGTGCCAGCAGTGAAGTTGGAACAGCAGATACGCAGTATTTT.

The chain carries TRBV4-3 and TRBJ1-3; a possible D gene is TRBD1 (5 bases). The CDR3 is 17 residues long. V lost 0 bases, J lost 4 bases, and 16 bases lay in between. The germline V gene has CDR1 LGHNA and CDR2 YSLEER. The CDR3 bases are TGCGCCAGCAGCCAAGATCTGGGCAGGGATGCAGGAAACACCATATATTTT. This encodes CASSQDLGRDAGNTIYF.

This clone has only a few counts. The rearrangement joins TRBV4-2 to TRBJ2-2; TRBD1 matches 9 bases. There are 16 residues in the CDR3. CDR1 LGHNA and CDR2 YNFKEQ come from the germline V gene. The V segment lost 2 bases and the J segment 4 bases; nucleotides outside the gene matches: 5. The CDR3 is CASSQLGQGSTGELFF. As DNA, the CDR3 is TGTGCCAGCAGCCAACTGGGACAGGGTAGCACCGGGGAGCTGTTTTTT.

This rearrangement joins TRBV21-1 to TRBJ2-4; the D call of TRBD2 is as the table states it, not checked on the DNA. TRBV21-1 has pseudogene status. CDR3 length: 18 residues. The CDR3: CASSNPRSCVLAKNIQYF. In DNA, the CDR3 is TGTGCCAGCAGCAATCCGAGGTCGTGCGTTCTAGCCAAAAACATTCAGTACTTC.

The rearrangement uses TRBV5-4 and TRBJ1-4, with 8 bases lining up with TRBD1. Germline V gives CDR1 SGHNT, CDR2 YYREEE (reference sequence). V shed 0 bases, J shed 8 bases, and the junction held 6 bases outside the gene matches. The CDR3 sequence is 15 residues long. As DNA, the CDR3 is TGTGCCAGCAGCTTGGCCGGACAGGGAGGGGAAAAACTGTTTTTT. Its protein product is CASSLAGQGGEKLFF. The whole variable domain, filled in from reference TRBV5-4 and TRBJ1-4, reads ETGVTQSPTHLIKTRGQQVTLRCSSQSGHNTVSWYQQALGQGPQFIFQYYREEENGRGNFPPRFSGLQFPNYSSELNVNALELDDSALYLCASSLAGQGGEKLFFGSGTQLSVL.

The chain combines TRBV2 with TRBJ1-2; TRBD1 matches 7 bases. The germline CDR1 and CDR2 sequences are SNHLY and FYNNEI. V gave up 1 base and J gave up 3 bases; unmatched junction bases: 2. CDR3 length equals 14 residues. CDR3 DNA: TGTGCCAGCAGTGAAGAGACAGGGTACTATGGCTACACCTTC. Encoded protein: CASSEETGYYGYTF.

The V gene is TRBV6-1, the J gene TRBJ2-7, with D possibly being TRBD1 (5 bases). The V end lost 4 bases, the J end lost 3 bases, and 16 bases lay between the germline ends. Looked up from germline, CDR1 is MNHNS and CDR2 is SASEGT. This CDR3 region has 15 residues. CDR3 sequence reads: CASSANRPPNYEQYF. The CDR3 DNA sequence: TGTGCCAGCAGTGCTAACAGGCCACCCAACTACGAGCAGTACTTC.

The chain's CDR3 is CASSFSGNTYEQYF. DNA of the CDR3: TGTGCCAGCAGCTTTAGCGGGAACACCTACGAGCAGTACTTC. The V and J genes are TRBV7-2 and TRBJ2-7, with 8 nucleotides matching TRBD2. Germline V gene sequence: CDR1 SGHTA, CDR2 FQGNSA. The CDR3 sequence is 14 residues long. The V gene end was trimmed by 3 bases and the J gene end by 2 bases; junction bases not matched to a gene: 3.

This clone was seen a handful of times. The CDR3 here is CASRRGYEKLFF. In nucleotides, the CDR3 is TGTGCCAGTCGCAGGGGGTATGAAAAACTGTTTTTT. The V gene is TRBV19, the J gene TRBJ1-4, with 7 bases matching TRBD1. CDR3 length equals 12 residues. CDR1 and CDR2 from the germline V gene are LNHDA and SQIVND (reference sequence). The J segment lost 6 bases and the V segment lost 8 bases, leaving 3 bases of the junction unmatched.

CDR3 nucleotides: TGTGCCAGCAGGCATTCGAGCAGGTCCTACGAGCAGTACTTC. Translating gives CASRHSSRSYEQYF. V and J are TRBV11-2 and TRBJ2-7; D unclear. The V and J ends lost 6 bases and 1 base respectively, with 13 bases between them. Germline V gives CDR1 SGHAT, CDR2 FQNNGV. This CDR3 is 14 amino acids long.

The chain employs TRBV10-3 and TRBJ1-3, with D hard to call. Germline CDR1 is ENHRY and CDR2 is SYGVKD. The CDR3 is made up of 14 amino acids. V lost 3 bases and J lost 6, with 12 bases in between. CDR3 sequence: CAISEQPNVNTIYF. DNA for the CDR3: TGTGCCATCAGTGAACAGCCTAATGTAAACACCATATATTTT.

This chain links TRBV30 with TRBJ2-2; 12 bases map to TRBD2. The CDR3 is 18 residues long. Losses at the gene ends were 2 bases for V and 7 bases for J; bases not matched to a gene: 14. Germline assignment: CDR1 GTSNPN and CDR2 SVGIG (reference sequence). CDR3 region: CAWSPLPSSGRAGGELFF. As DNA, the CDR3 is TGTGCCTGGAGTCCCCTCCCCTCTAGCGGGAGGGCGGGCGGGGAGCTGTTTTTT.

The chain couples TRBV4-1 to TRBJ1-1, with 7 nucleotides matching TRBD1. CDR1 MGHRA and CDR2 YSYEKL come from the germline V gene. The junction had 5 bases not matched to a gene; V was cut back by 0 bases and J by 1 base. This CDR3 has 16 residues. The CDR3 coding sequence is TGCGCCAGCAGCCAAGATTCGGCAGGGGGGAACACTGAAGCTTTCTTT. Encoded protein: CASSQDSAGGNTEAFF.

This clone was seen more than once but under ten times. J is TRBJ2-7 and V is TRBV19; TRBD1 matches at 11 bases. The CDR3 sequence is 13 residues long. The trim removed 5 bases at V and 3 bases at J, leaving 0 bases unmatched. Germline V gives CDR1 LNHDA, CDR2 SQIVND (reference sequence). The CDR3 is CASSGTGGYEQYF. The CDR3 DNA is TGTGCCAGTAGTGGGACAGGGGGCTACGAGCAGTACTTC.